Below are 30 T cell receptor beta chains sequenced from a single sample in a study of T cell responses to AZD1222 COVID-19 vaccine. Assay used: immunoSEQ multiplex PCR; TCRdb lists only in-frame clones, some missing. The sample includes around 130,000 clones, around 87% of them seen just once. The sequencing used peripheral blood, collected on day 0 of AZD1222 vaccination. The source of these receptors is an adult in good health.

The V call is TRBV4-1, the J call TRBJ2-7, with 9 bases identical to TRBD2. The germline V gene encodes CDR1 MGHRA and CDR2 YSYEKL. The CDR3 is 16 residues long. V gave up 0 bases and J gave up 5 bases; unmatched junction bases: 8. In DNA, the CDR3 is TGCGCCAGCAGCCAAGATTCGCGGGAGGGCCGGGACGAGCAGTACTTC. The encoded protein is CASSQDSREGRDEQYF.

The chain is built from TRBV4-3 and TRBJ1-1, with D unresolved. The germline V gene encodes CDR1 LGHNA and CDR2 YSLEER. Trimming took off 1 base at V and 5 bases at J, with 8 bases between the two ends. The CDR3 extends over 13 amino acids. The CDR3 here is CASSQVWGTEAFF. In DNA form, the CDR3 reads TGCGCCAGCAGCCAAGTTTGGGGAACTGAAGCTTTCTTT.

This rearrangement joins TRBV6-5 to TRBJ1-2, with 11 bases matching TRBD1. Trimming at V came to 9 bases and at J to 8 bases, leaving 8 bases not matched to a gene. This CDR3 comprises 13 residues. Per the germline V gene, CDR1 is MNHEY and CDR2 is SVGAGI. The CDR3 bases are TGTGCCAGTAGGGACAGGGGGGACGACGGCTACACCTTC. Its translation: CASRDRGDDGYTF.

The chain has TRBV4-2 and TRBJ1-5, with D uncertain. The CDR3 contains 14 residues. From germline, CDR1 is LGHNA and CDR2 YNFKEQ. Trimming took off 1 base at V and 2 bases at J, with 6 bases between the two ends. The CDR3 region has the DNA TGTGCCAGCAGCCAAGCTATGGGCAATCAGCCCCAGCATTTT. It yields the protein CASSQAMGNQPQHF.

The chain uses TRBV10-3 and TRBJ2-7, with TRBD2 as a possible D gene (6 bases). The CDR3 length is 11 residues. CDR1 ENHRY and CDR2 SYGVKD come from the germline V gene. V lost 7 bases and J 7 bases, leaving 11 bases between the germline ends. CDR3 amino acids: CAITNRGEQYF. The CDR3 DNA sequence: TGTGCCATCACAAATCGGGGGGAGCAGTACTTC.

This clone showed up just once. The CDR3: CASSTGQVYGYTF. In DNA, the CDR3 is TGTGCCAGCAGTACCGGACAGGTCTATGGCTACACCTTC. The chain carries TRBV6-2 or TRBV6-3 and TRBJ1-2, with TRBD1 matching over 7 bases. Germline CDR1 MNHEY, CDR2 SVGEGT. The CDR3 contains 13 residues. J was trimmed by 4 bases and V by 5 bases; bases with no gene match: 4.

The chain joins TRBV19 to TRBJ2-1; a weak D match, TRBD1 (6 bases). V dropped 3 bases and J dropped 8 bases, with 17 bases sitting between them. The CDR3 is 15 residues long. Germline lookup yields CDR1 LNHDA and CDR2 SQIVND (reference sequence). CDR3 amino acids: CASSIELRGRHEQFF. The CDR3 DNA follows: TGTGCCAGTAGTATCGAACTCAGGGGACGGCATGAGCAGTTCTTC.

The genes are TRBV4-3 and TRBJ1-5; TRBD1 agrees at 8 bases. Trimming at V came to 0 bases and at J to 1 base, leaving 5 bases not matched to a gene. Per the germline V gene, CDR1 is LGHNA and CDR2 is YSLEER. The CDR3 has 17 residues. This CDR3 is CASSQEAGGLSNQPQHF. The CDR3 DNA is TGCGCCAGCAGCCAAGAGGCAGGGGGCTTAAGCAATCAGCCCCAGCATTTT.

The chain combines TRBV9 with TRBJ2-1; 11 bases align to TRBD2. V shed 0 bases and J 8 bases; nucleotides not matched to a gene: 4. Germline lookup yields CDR1 SGDLS and CDR2 YYNGEE. The CDR3 covers 15 residues. The CDR3 bases are TGTGCCAGCAGCGTAGAGACTAGCGGGGTCCATGAGCAGTTCTTC. This encodes CASSVETSGVHEQFF. Based on the CDR3 plus reference TRBV9 and TRBJ2-1, the full variable domain is DSGVTQTPKHLITATGQRVTLRCSPRSGDLSVYWYQQSLDQGLQFLIQYYNGEERAKGNILERFSAQQFPDLHSELNLSSLELGDSALYFCASSVETSGVHEQFFGPGTRLTVL.

The J gene is TRBJ2-7, the V gene TRBV5-1; 7 bases are shared with TRBD1. CDR1 and CDR2 (germline): SGHRS, YFSETQ. The trim removed 3 bases at V and 2 bases at J, leaving 11 bases unmatched. The CDR3 is 16 amino acids. The CDR3 DNA follows: TGCGCCAGCAGCTCCTACAGGGGAGTAGACCCCTACGAGCAGTACTTC. Translated, it gives CASSSYRGVDPYEQYF.

In this sample, this clone turned up once. The chain is built from TRBV28 and TRBJ2-2, with 10 bases aligning to TRBD1. The CDR3 is made up of 18 amino acids. Germline CDR1 is MDHEN and CDR2 is SYDVKM. V gave up 3 bases and J gave up 5 bases; unmatched junction bases: 12. The CDR3 DNA reads TGTGCCAGCAGTTTCACGGGACAGGGGCCGCCGGGAACCGGGGAGCTGTTTTTT. Residues: CASSFTGQGPPGTGELFF.

This chain uses TRBV19 with TRBJ2-1; tentative D call: TRBD2 (5 bases). Germline V gives CDR1 LNHDA, CDR2 SQIVND (reference sequence). Trimming removed 1 base from V and 10 bases from J, with 20 bases in between. The CDR3 is 16 residues long. The CDR3 nucleotides read TGTGCCAGTAGTATAGTGCGGGTCACCTCACCCAGGGAGCAGTTCTTC. Translation gives CASSIVRVTSPREQFF.

The CDR3 loop is CAISESAPTGTVYSNQPQHF. The CDR3 bases are TGTGCCATCAGTGAGTCCGCCCCCACCGGGACAGTCTATAGCAATCAGCCCCAGCATTTT. This rearrangement joins TRBV10-3 to TRBJ1-5, with 7 bases that match TRBD1. The CDR3 has 20 amino acids. Germline V gene data show CDR1 as ENHRY and CDR2 as SYGVKD. The V segment lost 0 bases and the J segment 0 bases; nucleotides outside the gene matches: 14.

A single count supports this clone. The V call is TRBV30, the J call TRBJ2-4; 12 bases match TRBD1. This CDR3 contains 19 residues. The germline V gene encodes CDR1 GTSNPN and CDR2 SVGIG (reference sequence). Trimming removed 0 bases from V and 0 bases from J; junction bases left unmatched: 9. CDR3: CAWSVPRDRGRIAKNIQYF. In DNA, the CDR3 is TGTGCCTGGAGTGTACCCCGGGACAGGGGGCGCATAGCCAAAAACATTCAGTACTTC.

The chain couples TRBV6-5 to TRBJ2-7; perhaps TRBD2 as D (6 bases). Per germline, CDR1 MNHEY and CDR2 SVGAGI. Trimming pared 8 bases from V and 3 bases from J, leaving 17 bases between. This CDR3 contains 14 residues. This CDR3 is CASCGSGLYYEQYF. In DNA form, the CDR3 reads TGTGCCAGCTGCGGGTCGGGACTTTACTACGAGCAGTACTTC.

This chain joins TRBV30 and TRBJ2-1; D may correspond to TRBD1 or TRBD2 (5 bases each). Germline CDR1 GTSNPN, CDR2 SVGIG (reference sequence). The CDR3 has 14 residues. Trimming stripped 2 bases from V and 4 bases from J, with 12 bases between. The DNA for the CDR3 is TGTGCCTGGAGTTCCGGGGCGGGTTACAATGAGCAGTTCTTC. Translation gives CAWSSGAGYNEQFF.

The gene calls are TRBV2 and TRBJ1-5, with a possible D match to TRBD1 (5 bases). The germline gives CDR1 SNHLY, CDR2 FYNNEI. The CDR3 runs 14 residues. V was clipped by 1 base and J by 4 bases, with 8 bases between them. The CDR3 DNA sequence: TGTGCCAGCAGTGAAGTGGGGGATAATCAGCCCCAGCATTTT. As protein: CASSEVGDNQPQHF.

The chain recombines TRBV28 with TRBJ1-2; D is unclear. Looked up from germline, CDR1 is MDHEN and CDR2 is SYDVKM. CDR3 length equals 13 residues. Trimming left V 10 bases short and J 0 bases short, with 12 bases between. DNA of the CDR3: TGTGCCACCGCGTCCGGCACTAACTATGGCTACACCTTC. Amino acid sequence: CATASGTNYGYTF.

The V call is TRBV21-1, the J call TRBJ1-5. TRBV21-1 is marked as a pseudogene. The CDR3 runs to 16 residues. The CDR3 sequence is CASSKGTTFSNQPQHF. The CDR3 region has the DNA TGTGCCAGCAGTAAAGGCACCACCTTTAGCAATCAGCCCCAGCATTTT.

In its sample, this clone was seen once. The chain is built from TRBV9 and TRBJ1-3; 9 nucleotides agree with TRBD1. Germline CDR1 is SGDLS and CDR2 is YYNGEE. CDR3 length: 15 amino acids. V was clipped by 3 bases and J by 2 bases; unmatched bases: 3. The CDR3 nucleotides read TGTGCCAGCAGCGCGGGGACAGGGACTGGAAACACCATATATTTT. Protein sequence: CASSAGTGTGNTIYF.

The rearrangement links TRBV18 to TRBJ2-7; 7 nucleotides line up with TRBD1. Looked up from germline, CDR1 is KGHSH and CDR2 is LQKENI. Unmatched junction bases numbered 13, after V lost 6 bases and J lost 5 bases. The CDR3 consists of 15 residues. CDR3 in DNA: TGTGCCAGCTCTCTTAAACAGGGGAAATCCGACGAGCAGTACTTC. This translates into CASSLKQGKSDEQYF.

This chain connects TRBV4-1 to TRBJ2-7; D tentatively reads TRBD1 or TRBD2 (6 bases each). Between the trimmed V and J ends, which lost 0 bases and 4 bases, there was a span of 16 bases. CDR3 length: 16 amino acids. The germline gives CDR1 MGHRA, CDR2 YSYEKL. CDR3 nucleotide sequence: TGCGCCAGCAGCCAAGAGGCGGGGCACAGGGATTACGAGCAGTACTTC. This encodes CASSQEAGHRDYEQYF.

V gene TRBV28 combines with J gene TRBJ1-1, with D tentatively TRBD1 (5 bases). The CDR3 covers 15 residues. V gave up 10 bases and J gave up 4 bases, with 22 bases separating them. CDR1 and CDR2 from the germline V gene are MDHEN and SYDVKM. The CDR3 region is CATASPGRGGTEAFF. The DNA of the CDR3 is TGTGCCACCGCTTCTCCGGGACGGGGGGGCACTGAAGCTTTCTTT.

This sequence joins TRBV4-2 and TRBJ2-7; D is perhaps TRBD1 (6 bases). The ends were cut back, 0 bases at V and 0 bases at J, with 12 bases in the middle. The CDR3 is 16 residues long. Germline assignment: CDR1 LGHNA and CDR2 YNFKEQ. The CDR3 DNA reads TGTGCCAGCAGCCAAGACTGGACAGACAGCTCCTACGAGCAGTACTTC. This encodes CASSQDWTDSSYEQYF.

This chain joins TRBV7-9 and TRBJ1-2; D possibly corresponds to TRBD1 (5 bases). V gave up 5 bases and J gave up 8 bases, with 21 bases separating them. CDR1 and CDR2 (germline): SEHNR, FQNEAQ (reference sequence). The CDR3 spans 15 residues. CDR3 amino acids: CASSQSKRDGRGYTF. DNA for the CDR3: TGTGCCAGCAGCCAATCTAAGCGGGACGGGAGAGGCTACACCTTC.

The chain links TRBV24-1 to TRBJ1-3; D unresolved. Deletions cut 3 bases from V and 9 bases from J, with 11 bases between. This CDR3 is 13 amino acids long. CDR1 and CDR2 (germline): KGHDR, SFDVKD. For the CDR3, the DNA is TGTGCCACCAGTGATGTGGTGGGTAGCACCATATATTTT. Protein: CATSDVVGSTIYF.

The chain uses TRBV5-1 and TRBJ2-3; no firm D call. Trimming removed 7 bases at V and 5 bases at J, with 14 bases between. CDR3 length equals 13 residues. Germline CDR1 and CDR2: SGHRS and YFSETQ. The CDR3, as DNA: TGCGCCAGCGGACCGGTCCACAAAGATACGCAGTATTTT. It codes for CASGPVHKDTQYF.

This clone was counted only a few times. The chain uses TRBV5-1 and TRBJ1-2; 12 positions match TRBD1. Unmatched junction bases numbered 1, after V lost 3 bases and J lost 4 bases. CDR1 is SGHRS, CDR2 YFSETQ, per germline. The CDR3 contains 14 residues. CDR3 sequence reads: CASSWDRGLYGYTF. The CDR3 DNA follows: TGCGCCAGCAGCTGGGACAGGGGGCTCTATGGCTACACCTTC.

This clone was seen only a few times. CDR3 in DNA: TGTGCCAGCAGCTCAGTTCCCGGTAGTGAGCAGTTCTTC. It yields the protein CASSSVPGSEQFF. J is TRBJ2-1 and V is TRBV5-6, with D unclear. Germline V lookup: CDR1 SGHDT, CDR2 YYEEEE. Trimming cost V 3 bases and J 9 bases, with 13 bases left between them. The CDR3 has 13 amino acids.

This rearrangement joins TRBV6-5 to TRBJ1-1; perhaps TRBD1 as D (6 bases). The CDR3 is 12 amino acids. V lost 7 bases and J lost 4, with 10 bases in between. The germline V gene encodes CDR1 MNHEY and CDR2 SVGAGI. The CDR3 reads CASTQGITEAFF. The DNA for the CDR3 is TGTGCCAGCACCCAGGGGATCACTGAAGCTTTCTTT.